The TCR beta chain under discussion was sequenced for a study of blood T cell repertoires in COVID-19 (dated by TCRdb to about 2020). General notes on the study: Samples from collaborators originated in the United States, Italy and Spain and spanned both the acute and convalescent phases of COVID-19. Samples came from the ongoing ImmuneRACE study (first 160 participants) plus 1,254 subjects from 6 global collaborators. Sample metadata almost always included a de-identified subject ID, COVID-19 status, age in years and sex. The prospective study material was composed of cDNA or gDNA derived from T cells, B-cell-depleted T cells, or PBMCs. Where available, HLA class I and class II types were obtained from metadata supplied by the sample provider rather than from assay-based typing. Subjects who had been exposed to COVID-19, were actively infected with it, or had recovered from it provided the deeply sampled blood TCRbeta repertoires that made up the dataset. The repertoires were released in a freely available public database meant as a resource for research on the immune response to SARS-CoV-2.

Here is what the overall study found, with its caveats: The amount of clinical and demographic metadata varied by source and participant and was provided uncurated.

As concerns this clone: No antigen is known for it. The input lacks base qualities; no much larger clone sits a single base away.

The collaborating institutions used their own protocols to collect whole blood in K2EDTA tubes. Collaborator samples were shipped for TCRbeta analysis as frozen whole blood, isolated PBMCs, or DNA extracted from either sample type. TCRbeta CDR3 regions were amplified from genomic DNA by means of the immunoSEQ Assay, a bias-controlled multiplex PCR. The study's processing was this. The number of nucleated cells in each sample was estimated from the amplification of reference gene primers within the assay. To quantify the absolute abundance of each unique TCRbeta CDR3 rearrangement, sequence reads were collapsed and filtered. Productive Simpson clonality was computed per sample as the square root of Simpson's diversity index over productive rearrangements. TCRdb holds this immuneACCESS table with in-frame rearrangements only. Some clones are missing; in checked studies, unresolved V genes explain under half, and the rest has no known cause. That table supplies the V and J calls and clone size; D and trimming were determined from the DNA. The sample records 100,000 to 150,000 clones, 75% to 90% of which are singletons. Under 3% of the sample rests with the top ten.

Reading the germline V gene gives CDR1 SNHLY and CDR2 FYNNEI. The CDR3 numbers 13 residues from cysteine through phenylalanine. CDR3 DNA only is kept here, 39 bases in frame from base 1. Trimming takes 6 bases off V and 3 bases off J; junction bases not matched to a gene: 4. Sequencing was performed on peripheral blood. The source is a man in his fifties with active COVID-19. The chain couples TRBV2 to TRBJ2-5, with TRBD1 identical over 7 junction bases. At the DNA level, the sequence is TGTGCCAGCAGCGCCGACAGGGAAGAGACCCAGTACTTC. The resulting protein is CASSADREETQYF. The full variable domain, completed from the reference TRBV2 and TRBJ2-5 proteins outside the CDR3, reads EPEVTQTPSHQVTQMGQEVILRCVPISNHLYFYWYRQILGQKVEFLVSFYNNEISEKSEIFDDQFSVERPDGSNFTLKIRSTKLEDSAMYFCASSADREETQYFGPGTRLLVL.